These 2 T cell receptor beta chains were sequenced from one sample in a study of T cell repertoires in cytomegalovirus infection. Their cognate antigens are unknown. TCRdb passed the reads through MiXCR, listing each CDR3 protein once. Of about 900,000 distinct CDR3 sequences listed, roughly 30% were seen once; the top ten hold 10% to 15%. The source was cultured CD8+ T cells from PBMCs, collected from culture after CMV antigen stimulation. The receptors come from a human donor in good health (CMV status not recorded). Some clones in this sample may be carry-over from other donors' samples.

The gene calls are TRBV5-1 and TRBJ2-1; D remains ambiguous. The germline gives CDR1 SGHRS, CDR2 YFSETQ. With 0 bases removed from V and 8 bases from J, the gap between germline ends came to 12 bases. The CDR3 is 14 amino acids. The CDR3 sequence: CASSLARQVDEQFF. The CDR3 DNA reads TGCGCCAGCAGCTTGGCCCGGCAGGTCGATGAGCAGTTCTTC.

This clonotype was counted between two and nine times. The chain recombines TRBV6-5 with TRBJ1-1, with a possible D match to TRBD1 (5 bases). Germline V gene sequence: CDR1 MNHEY, CDR2 SVGAGI. The CDR3 contains 14 residues. Trimming pared 4 bases from V and 2 bases from J, leaving 11 bases between. In DNA, the CDR3 is TGTGCCAGCAGTTCCGGGGCAGGCAACACTGAAGCTTTCTTT. It is translated as CASSSGAGNTEAFF.